The TCR beta chain described here comes from a study of response to subunit inactivated influenza vaccine. General study results and limits: Authors suggested seasonal influenza vaccinations each recruit few new T cells.

TCRdb reprocessed the RT-PCR reads via MiXCR and lists one record per CDR3 protein. The sample records approximately 680,000 distinct CDR3 sequences, 15% to 19% being singletons. CDR1 and CDR2 from the germline V gene are ENHRY and SYGVKD. J gave up 2 bases and V 6 bases, and 6 bases lay outside the gene matches. This CDR3 is built from 15 residues. This clonotype was detected only a few times. Its specificity is not known. The sample in question was PBMCs from blood, obtained approximately 12 days after vaccination. The receptor comes from a man aged 45-65 years who received an inactivated influenza vaccine. The chain has TRBV10-3 and TRBJ2-7, with TRBD1 matching 11 bases. The CDR3 protein is CAIRAGQGAPYEQYF. The CDR3 DNA sequence: TGTGCCATCAGGGCAGGACAGGGGGCACCCTACGAGCAGTACTTC.